One and the same sample provided the 28 T cell receptor beta chains below, sequenced in a study of CD8+ T cells in alopecia areata. The treatment denotes: oral pan-JAK inhibitor, 5-10 mg twice daily. Extracted from the samples, RNA was reverse transcribed into cDNA to serve as the sequencing template. TCRdb's table, derived via immunoSEQ multiplex PCR, lists solely in-frame clones and lacks some. The data contain 150,000 to 200,000 clones, approximately 57% of them singletons. This specimen consisted of CD4+ T cells sorted from blood, obtained at week 24, from a patient treated with tofacitinib. Every receptor here comes from a human donor with alopecia areata.

This chain links TRBV10-3 with TRBJ2-1; 9 nucleotides align to TRBD1. The CDR3 runs 15 residues. The J segment lost 10 bases and the V segment lost 8 bases, leaving 15 bases of the junction unmatched. Looked up from germline, CDR1 is ENHRY and CDR2 is SYGVKD. CDR3 DNA sequence: TGTGCCATCGGTTCCAGGGACAGGGAAGTCAAGGAGCAGTTCTTC. This gives the protein CAIGSRDREVKEQFF.

This clone came up once. This chain joins TRBV6-5 and TRBJ2-1, with D perhaps being TRBD1 or TRBD2 (5 bases each). CDR1 is MNHEY, CDR2 SVGAGI, per germline. This CDR3 comprises 16 residues. V gave up 2 bases and J gave up 4 bases, with 15 bases separating them. CDR3 DNA sequence: TGTGCCAGCAGTTACAGTATTGGGGGTGGGTACAATGAGCAGTTCTTC. It specifies CASSYSIGGGYNEQFF.

This clone showed up just once. V and J are TRBV30 and TRBJ1-2; TRBD1 is a possible D gene (5 bases). Trimming removed 4 bases from V and 2 bases from J, with 8 bases in between. CDR3 size: 12 residues. From germline, CDR1 is GTSNPN and CDR2 SVGIG (reference sequence). The chain's CDR3 is CAWTGTNYGYTF. The CDR3 DNA reads as TGTGCCTGGACGGGGACCAACTATGGCTACACCTTC.

The rearrangement joins TRBV4-1 to TRBJ1-2; maybe TRBD1 (6 bases). This CDR3 is built from 14 residues. CDR1 is MGHRA and CDR2 is YSYEKL in the germline V gene. Trimming removed 0 bases at V and 8 bases at J, with 13 bases between. CDR3 residues: CASSQDGGLEGYTF. CDR3 coding DNA: TGCGCCAGCAGCCAAGATGGGGGGCTGGAAGGCTACACCTTC.

This chain connects TRBV19 to TRBJ1-5; D may be TRBD1 (5 bases). The CDR3 is 14 residues long. CDR1 and CDR2 from the germline V gene are LNHDA and SQIVND (reference sequence). V was pared by 3 bases and J by 4 bases, with 10 bases between. DNA of the CDR3: TGTGCCAGTAGTATCGACAGAATTAATCAGCCCCAGCATTTT. The encoded protein is CASSIDRINQPQHF.

The chain uses TRBV5-1 and TRBJ1-4, with a tentative D call TRBD1 (6 bases). Germline values: CDR1 SGHRS, CDR2 YFSETQ. V was pared by 3 bases and J by 7 bases, with 28 bases between. The length of the CDR3 is 19 residues. In DNA, the CDR3 is TGCGCCAGCAGCTCTGGTTTGGCACCCCGAGTAGGGGGGAGTGAAAAACTGTTTTTT. This sequence encodes CASSSGLAPRVGGSEKLFF. The full variable domain, rest sourced from reference TRBV5-1 and TRBJ1-4, is KAGVTQTPRYLIKTRGQQVTLSCSPISGHRSVSWYQQTPGQGLQFLFEYFSETQRNKGNFPGRFSGRQFSNSRSEMNVSTLELGDSALYLCASSSGLAPRVGGSEKLFFGSGTQLSVL.

This clone turned up a few times. The sample holds other DNA sequences that translate to the same CDR3. The chain uses TRBV29-1 and TRBJ1-1, with 7 bases fitting TRBD1. Germline loops: CDR1 SQVTM, CDR2 ANQGSEA. The junction had 4 bases not matched to a gene; V was cut back by 6 bases and J by 0 bases. The CDR3 length is 13 residues. This CDR3 is CSVGGQLNTEAFF. The CDR3, as DNA: TGCAGCGTGGGGGGACAGCTGAACACTGAAGCTTTCTTT. The entire variable domain, with the rest obtained from reference TRBV29-1 and TRBJ1-1, is as follows: SAVISQKPSRDICQRGTSLTIQCQVDSQVTMMFWYRQQPGQSLTLIATANQGSEATYESGFVIDKFPISRPNLTFSTLTVSNMSPEDSSIYLCSVGGQLNTEAFFGQGTRLTVV.

The rearrangement uses TRBV30 and TRBJ2-1, with unresolved D. Trimming took off 3 bases at V and 4 bases at J, with 7 bases between the two ends. CDR1 and CDR2 (germline): GTSNPN, SVGIG (reference sequence). The CDR3 is 12 amino acids. CDR3 in DNA: TGTGCCTGGAGAGCCCAGTACAATGAGCAGTTCTTC. This translates into CAWRAQYNEQFF.

The rearrangement links TRBV9 to TRBJ1-1; no definite D call. Trimming took 5 bases from V and 0 from J, leaving 11 bases between them. Germline V lookup: CDR1 SGDLS, CDR2 YYNGEE. CDR3 length equals 14 residues. The CDR3 is CASRHASVNTEAFF. CDR3 nucleotide sequence: TGTGCCAGCAGGCATGCCTCGGTGAACACTGAAGCTTTCTTT.

This clone was seen a few times. The chain is built from TRBV6-5 and TRBJ1-6; D gene unclear. V lost 5 bases, J lost 7 bases, and 12 bases lay in between. This CDR3 contains 14 residues. Per germline, CDR1 MNHEY and CDR2 SVGAGI. The CDR3 is CASSLRATNSPLHF. The CDR3 DNA is TGTGCCAGCAGTCTCCGGGCGACGAATTCACCCCTCCACTTT.

The CDR3 is CSSTTGGSYEQYF. The CDR3 DNA sequence: TGCAGCTCTACGACAGGAGGGTCCTACGAGCAGTACTTC. The rearrangement joins TRBV29-1 to TRBJ2-7; D is tentatively TRBD1 or TRBD2 (6 bases each). Germline values: CDR1 SQVTM, CDR2 ANQGSEA. The germline V and J ends were trimmed by 8 bases and 1 base, with 15 bases remaining between them. The CDR3 length is 13 residues.

The chain recombines TRBV7-9 with TRBJ1-2; D remains unclear. CDR3 length equals 15 residues. Trimming pared 3 bases from V and 0 bases from J, leaving 11 bases between. The germline V gene has CDR1 SEHNR and CDR2 FQNEAQ (reference sequence). As DNA, the CDR3 is TGTGCCAGCAGCTTGACACCCGCAACTAACTATGGCTACACCTTC. The encoded protein is CASSLTPATNYGYTF.

This sequence joins TRBV30 and TRBJ1-1; weak D call: TRBD1 (5 bases). Per germline, CDR1 GTSNPN and CDR2 SVGIG (reference sequence). V dropped 8 bases and J dropped 1 base, with 11 bases sitting between them. CDR3 size: 12 residues. The CDR3: CAVRGPNTEAFF. The CDR3 DNA reads TGTGCCGTGCGGGGCCCGAACACTGAAGCTTTCTTT.

The chain is built from TRBV19 and TRBJ2-3; 8 bases line up with TRBD2. CDR3 length: 16 amino acids. With V trimmed by 7 bases and J by 5 bases, 14 bases remained unmatched. The germline gives CDR1 LNHDA, CDR2 SQIVND (reference sequence). The CDR3 is CASNRRERGPGDTQYF. The CDR3, as DNA: TGTGCCAGTAACCGGCGTGAGCGGGGGCCCGGAGATACGCAGTATTTT.

The chain joins TRBV7-2 to TRBJ2-7, with 8 bases aligning to TRBD2. In germline, CDR1 is SGHTA, CDR2 FQGNSA. The CDR3 has 16 amino acids. With 1 base clipped from V and 2 bases from J, the junction kept 7 bases outside the gene matches. The CDR3 DNA sequence: TGTGCCAGCAGCTTAGACTCGGGAGGGTCACCCTACGAGCAGTACTTC. This gives the protein CASSLDSGGSPYEQYF.

This clone was picked up a small number of times. J is TRBJ2-1 and V is TRBV4-3, with a tentative D call TRBD2 (6 bases). Deletions cut 0 bases from V and 13 bases from J, with 16 bases between. CDR3 size: 14 residues. The germline gives CDR1 LGHNA, CDR2 YSLEER. This CDR3 is CASSQDFRGRIQFF. The DNA for the CDR3 is TGCGCCAGCAGCCAAGATTTTCGGGGGAGAATACAGTTCTTC.

A few counts support this clone. V is TRBV6-4 and J is TRBJ2-3; maybe TRBD2 (5 bases). Trimming left V 4 bases short and J 4 bases short, with 18 bases between. Germline values: CDR1 MRHNA, CDR2 SNTAGT. The CDR3 totals 16 residues. DNA for the CDR3: TGTGCCAGCAGTGCCTCTACTAGTCCACCGGCAGATACGCAGTATTTT. Translation: CASSASTSPPADTQYF.

This clone appeared a few times. The chain combines TRBV4-1 with TRBJ1-6; D unresolved. V shed 0 bases and J shed 9 bases, with 6 bases lying between them. This CDR3 is 13 amino acids long. Germline CDR1 MGHRA, CDR2 YSYEKL. CDR3: CASSQDRSSPLHF. Written as DNA, the CDR3 is TGCGCCAGCAGCCAAGATCGGAGTTCACCCCTCCACTTT.

This clone was observed a handful of times. The chain is built from TRBV25-1 and TRBJ2-6; D uncertain. The CDR3 consists of 14 residues. With 3 bases removed from V and 0 bases from J, the gap between germline ends came to 3 bases. Germline-derived CDR1 and CDR2 are MGHDK and SYGVNS. The CDR3 DNA is TGTGCCAGCAGTGATAGCTCTGGGGCCAACGTCCTGACTTTC. It is translated as CASSDSSGANVLTF.

The chain combines TRBV29-1 with TRBJ1-1; tentative D call: TRBD1 (5 bases). The germline V gene encodes CDR1 SQVTM and CDR2 ANQGSEA. The CDR3 is 13 residues long. The V end was cut by 7 bases, the J end by 7 bases, with 19 bases between. The CDR3 bases are TGCAGCGCTATGACTGGCGGGGCGGGTGAAGCTTTCTTT. Protein product: CSAMTGGAGEAFF.

The chain has TRBV5-4 and TRBJ1-1; weak D call: TRBD1 (5 bases). V gave up 0 bases and J gave up 3 bases, with 9 bases separating them. The CDR3 totals 14 residues. Germline V CDR1 and CDR2: SGHNT, YYREEE (reference sequence). The CDR3: CASSLADRYTEAFF. In DNA, the CDR3 is TGTGCCAGCAGCTTGGCCGACAGATACACTGAAGCTTTCTTT.

The genes are TRBV5-6 and TRBJ1-2; 9 bases agree with TRBD1. Germline V gives CDR1 SGHDT, CDR2 YYEEEE. V lost 0 bases to trimming and J lost 3 bases; unmatched junction nucleotides: 3. This CDR3 is built from 15 residues. The CDR3 DNA follows: TGTGCCAGCAGCTTGGGAGGACAGGGGCACTATGGCTACACCTTC. Protein: CASSLGGQGHYGYTF.

This clone turned up a few times. The chain links TRBV10-3 to TRBJ2-2, with 7 nucleotides matching TRBD2. The V and J ends lost 8 bases and 2 bases, in that order; junction bases with no gene match: 2. The length of the CDR3 is 13 residues. Per germline, CDR1 ENHRY and CDR2 SYGVKD. The CDR3, as DNA: TGTGCCATCTCGGGAGGAAACACCGGGGAGCTGTTTTTT. It codes for CAISGGNTGELFF.

This chain uses TRBV7-2 with TRBJ2-7; 10 bases are a match to TRBD2. Germline V gene data show CDR1 as SGHTA and CDR2 as FQGNSA. The J segment lost 6 bases and the V segment lost 5 bases, leaving 7 bases of the junction unmatched. The CDR3 runs 14 residues. The CDR3 DNA reads as TGTGCCAGCAGCGCACTAGCGGGGATGGGCGAGCAGTACTTC. Its translation is CASSALAGMGEQYF.

This chain links TRBV18 with TRBJ1-1; D possibly corresponds to TRBD1 (6 bases). Trimming cost V 1 base and J 1 base, with 13 bases left between them. This CDR3 spans 16 amino acids. Germline CDR1 reads KGHSH; CDR2 reads LQKENI. DNA for the CDR3: TGTGCCAGCTCACCACGTGGGGGCCCAGCGAACACTGAAGCTTTCTTT. This encodes CASSPRGGPANTEAFF.

This clone was seen once. The V call is TRBV30, the J call TRBJ1-2, with D uncertain. The CDR3 loop spans 10 amino acids. V was shortened by 8 bases and J by 8 bases, with 12 bases between the two germline ends. CDR1 and CDR2 from the germline V gene are GTSNPN and SVGIG (reference sequence). CDR3 bases: TGTGCCCTCTTAGAAGGGGGCTACACCTTC. Translating it yields CALLEGGYTF.

The V and J genes are TRBV30 and TRBJ2-1, with a tentative D call TRBD2 (5 bases). From germline, CDR1 is GTSNPN and CDR2 SVGIG (reference sequence). V was cut by 0 bases and J by 5 bases, with 11 bases left in between. This CDR3 is 14 amino acids long. The CDR3 DNA sequence: TGTGCCTGGAGTGTATCCAGCGGCCACAATGAGCAGTTCTTC. Protein: CAWSVSSGHNEQFF.

The table lists this clone with a few counts. The V gene is TRBV30, the J gene TRBJ2-2; TRBD1 might be the D (6 bases). Trimming stripped 5 bases from V and 1 base from J, with 8 bases between. The CDR3 consists of 13 residues. The germline CDR1 and CDR2 sequences are GTSNPN and SVGIG (reference sequence). The CDR3 here is CAWLTGNTGELFF. The CDR3 nucleotides are TGTGCCTGGCTGACAGGGAACACCGGGGAGCTGTTTTTT.